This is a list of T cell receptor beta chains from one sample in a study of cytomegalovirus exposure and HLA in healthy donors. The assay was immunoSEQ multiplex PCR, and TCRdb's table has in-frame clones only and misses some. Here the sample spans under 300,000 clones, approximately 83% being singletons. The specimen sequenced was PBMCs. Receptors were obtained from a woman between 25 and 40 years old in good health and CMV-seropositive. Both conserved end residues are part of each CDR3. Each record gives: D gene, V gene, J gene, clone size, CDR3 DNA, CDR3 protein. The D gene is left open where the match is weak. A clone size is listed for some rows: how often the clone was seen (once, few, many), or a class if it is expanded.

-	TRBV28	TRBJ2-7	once	TGTGCCAGCAGTCTCCTTGGGGGAGGTGAGCAGTACTTC	CASSLLGGGEQYF
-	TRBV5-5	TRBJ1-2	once	TGTGCCAGCAGCAAGACCACAGGTGCTAACTATGGCTACACCTTC	CASSKTTGANYGYTF
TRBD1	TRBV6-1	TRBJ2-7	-	TGTGCCAGCAGACGGGACAGCCTCTACGAGCAGTACTTC	CASRRDSLYEQYF
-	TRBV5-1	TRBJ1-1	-	TGCGCCAGCAGCTTCGGGAGGGGAGAAATGAACACTGAAGCTTTCTTT	CASSFGRGEMNTEAFF
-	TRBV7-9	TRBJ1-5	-	TGTGCCAGCAGCTTAACGGGAACCGACGGTCAGCCCCAGCATTTT	CASSLTGTDGQPQHF
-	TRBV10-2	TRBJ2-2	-	TGCGCCAGCAGCGGACCTCTGGGCGGAGGGAACACCGGGGAGCTGTTTTTT	CASSGPLGGGNTGELFF
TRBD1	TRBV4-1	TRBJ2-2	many	TGCGCCAGCAGACCCGGACAGGGGACCGGGGAGCTGTTTTTT	CASRPGQGTGELFF
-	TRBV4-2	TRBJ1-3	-	TGTGCCAGCAGCCAAGACTGGAGACAGCTCTCTGGAAACACCATATATTTT	CASSQDWRQLSGNTIYF
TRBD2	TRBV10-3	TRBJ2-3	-	TGTGCCATCACCCCTTCCGGGGGGACAGATACGCAGTATTTT	CAITPSGGTDTQYF
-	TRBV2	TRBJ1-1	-	TGTGCCAGCAGGATAACAGGGATGGACACTGAAGCTTTCTTT	CASRITGMDTEAFF
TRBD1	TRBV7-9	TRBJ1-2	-	TGTGCCAGCAGCCAAGGACAGGGTCATGGCTACACCTTC	CASSQGQGHGYTF
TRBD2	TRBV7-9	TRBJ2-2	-	TGTGCCAGCAGCGGCCGAGGGGAGCGGGAGTGGGGCACCGGGGAGCTGTTTTTT	CASSGRGEREWGTGELFF
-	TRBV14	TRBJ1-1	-	TGTGCCAGCAGCCAATCAGTCAGCGGAACTGAAGCTTTCTTT	CASSQSVSGTEAFF
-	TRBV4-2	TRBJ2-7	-	TGTGCCAGCAGCCAAGTGGCAGGGCCCTCCCAAACCTACGAGCAGTACTTC	CASSQVAGPSQTYEQYF
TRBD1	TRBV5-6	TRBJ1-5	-	TGTGCCAGCACCTTTGGAGGGGGCGCGGGCAATCAGCCCCAGCATTTT	CASTFGGGAGNQPQHF
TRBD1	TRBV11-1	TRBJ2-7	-	TGTGCCAGCAGCCGTACCGGGACAGGGACCTACGAGCAGTACTTC	CASSRTGTGTYEQYF
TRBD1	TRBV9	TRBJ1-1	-	TGTGCCAGTGGGACAGGGGTGAACACTGAAGCTTTCTTT	CASGTGVNTEAFF
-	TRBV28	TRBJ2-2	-	TGTGCCAGCAGTTTATGGGAGCTGGACAGTCCTACCGGGGAGCTGTTTTTT	CASSLWELDSPTGELFF
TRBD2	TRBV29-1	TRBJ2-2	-	TGCAGCGTTGATCCTGGGGGGGTAGCGGGAGGACGGGCCGGGGAGCTGTTTTTT	CSVDPGGVAGGRAGELFF
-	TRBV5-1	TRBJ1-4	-	TGCGCCAGCAGCCACGACAGAGCAACTAATGAAAAACTGTTTTTT	CASSHDRATNEKLFF
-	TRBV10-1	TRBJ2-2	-	TGCGCCAGCAGGGACAGCAACACCGGGGAGCTGTTTTTT	CASRDSNTGELFF
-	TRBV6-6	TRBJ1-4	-	TGTGCCAGCAGTTTATACAGGGAAGCTAATGAAAAACTGTTTTTT	CASSLYREANEKLFF
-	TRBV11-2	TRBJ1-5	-	TGTGCCAGCAGCTTAGGGGCAGGTACGAGTCAGCCCCAGCATTTT	CASSLGAGTSQPQHF
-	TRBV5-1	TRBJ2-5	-	TGCGCCAGCAGCTTTAATCGGGGGGAGACCCAGTACTTC	CASSFNRGETQYF
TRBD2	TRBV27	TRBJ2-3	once	TGTGCCAGCAGTCCATATTCGAGACTAGCGGGAAAAAAAGATACGCAGTATTTT	CASSPYSRLAGKKDTQYF
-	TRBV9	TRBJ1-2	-	TGTGCCAGCAGCGTAGGGGGGCGCGGCTACACCTTC	CASSVGGRGYTF
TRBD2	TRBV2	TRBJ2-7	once	TGTGCCAGCAGTCCGACTAGCGGACCCTACGAGCAGTACTTC	CASSPTSGPYEQYF
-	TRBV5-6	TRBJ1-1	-	TGTGCCAGCAGCCACACGGACCGCGACAGTATGAACACTGAAGCTTTCTTT	CASSHTDRDSMNTEAFF
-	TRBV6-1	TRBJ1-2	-	TGTGCCAGCAGTACCGACAGTTCCACTTATGGCTACACCTTC	CASSTDSSTYGYTF
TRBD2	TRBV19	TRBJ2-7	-	TGTGCCAGTAGTACGGGGGGGACCTACGAGCAGTACTTC	CASSTGGTYEQYF
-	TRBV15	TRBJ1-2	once	TGTGCCACCAGCAAAGACCGGACCCTTGGGGGCCTTTATGGCTACACCTTC	CATSKDRTLGGLYGYTF
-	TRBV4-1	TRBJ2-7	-	TGCGCCAGCAGCCCGGACTCCCCGTTAATCTACGAGCAGTACTTC	CASSPDSPLIYEQYF
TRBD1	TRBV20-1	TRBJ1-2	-	TGCAGTGCCGGGACAGTCTATGGCTACACCTTC	CSAGTVYGYTF
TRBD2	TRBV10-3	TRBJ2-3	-	TGTGCCATCAGTGAAGGGACTAGCGGGATTACAGATACGCAGTATTTT	CAISEGTSGITDTQYF
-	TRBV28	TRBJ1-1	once	TGTGCCAGCAGTCTTATATCCACTGAAGCTTTCTTT	CASSLISTEAFF
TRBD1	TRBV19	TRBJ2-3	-	TGTGCCAGTAGTATAGACCGGGAGACAGGGGGCGCGACAGATACGCAGTATTTT	CASSIDRETGGATDTQYF
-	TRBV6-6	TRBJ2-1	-	TGTGCCAGCAGCCATACAGGTTCCGAGCAGTTCTTC	CASSHTGSEQFF
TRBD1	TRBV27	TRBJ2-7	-	TGTGCCAGCGGGTCCGGGACAGGGGTCTACGAGCAGTACTTC	CASGSGTGVYEQYF
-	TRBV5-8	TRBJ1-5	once	TGTGCCAGCAGCTTAAGGGGGTCAGCACAGCCCCAGCATTTT	CASSLRGSAQPQHF
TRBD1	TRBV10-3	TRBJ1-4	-	TGTGCCATCCGGGACAGGGGGCCGGACGAAAAACTGTTTTTT	CAIRDRGPDEKLFF
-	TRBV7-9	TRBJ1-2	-	TGTGCCAGCAGCGCCTTAATGGCGGGCTATGGCTACACCTTC	CASSALMAGYGYTF
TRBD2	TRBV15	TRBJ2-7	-	TGTGCCACCAGCAGTACCGGGACTAGCGGACCGCGGGGGCGTTACGAGCAGTACTTC	CATSSTGTSGPRGRYEQYF
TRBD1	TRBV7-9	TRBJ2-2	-	TGTGCCAGCAGCAGCCGGGACAGGGACACCGGGGAGCTGTTTTTT	CASSSRDRDTGELFF
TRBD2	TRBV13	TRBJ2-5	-	TGTGCCAGCAGCTTAGGTAGCGGGAGTGAGACCCAGTACTTC	CASSLGSGSETQYF